The 23 T cell receptor beta chains below come from one sample, sequenced in a study of T cell responses to AZD1222 COVID-19 vaccine. Sequencing was performed with immunoSEQ multiplex PCR; in TCRdb, only in-frame clones are kept and a portion is missing. The data hold just under 150,000 clones, with roughly 84% observed a single time. This specimen consisted of peripheral blood, obtained 28 days after the second AZD1222 dose. All receptors come from an adult who received the AZD1222 COVID-19 vaccine.

This clone was found once. The chain joins TRBV7-2 to TRBJ2-7; D perhaps matches TRBD2 (5 bases). This CDR3 contains 14 residues. Germline lookup yields CDR1 SGHTA and CDR2 FQGNSA. Trimming stripped 5 bases from V and 4 bases from J, with 15 bases between. The CDR3 coding sequence is TGTGCCAGCAGCATAAACGGGATCTTTTACGAGCAGTACTTC. This codes for CASSINGIFYEQYF.

The CDR3 DNA reads as TGTGCCTGGAGTGTACATCGCTCGGGACTAGGGGCCTACGAGCAGTACTTC. Encoded protein: CAWSVHRSGLGAYEQYF. J is TRBJ2-7 and V is TRBV30; 8 bases are a match to TRBD2. There are 17 residues in the CDR3. CDR1 and CDR2 from the germline V gene are GTSNPN and SVGIG (reference sequence). The V segment lost 0 bases and the J segment 2 bases; nucleotides outside the gene matches: 12. Full variable domain (missing parts from reference TRBV30 and TRBJ2-7): SQTIHQWPATLVQPVGSPLSLECTVEGTSNPNLYWYRQAAGRGLQLLFYSVGIGQISSEVPQNLSASRPQDRQFILSSKKLLLSDSGFYLCAWSVHRSGLGAYEQYFGPGTRLTVT.

This clone has just a few counts. In DNA form, the CDR3 reads TGTGCCAGCAGCCCCCCCGGGACTGTTTTGAATGAGCAGTTCTTC. This sequence encodes CASSPPGTVLNEQFF. The rearrangement uses TRBV7-2 and TRBJ2-1, with D possibly being TRBD2 (6 bases). V lost 5 bases and J 7 bases, leaving 18 bases between the germline ends. Germline CDR1 and CDR2: SGHTA and FQGNSA. CDR3 size: 15 residues.

The rearrangement uses TRBV6-6 and TRBJ2-3; D tentatively reads TRBD1 or TRBD2 (5 bases each). The CDR3 runs to 14 residues. Germline V gene sequence: CDR1 MNHNY, CDR2 SVGAGI (reference sequence). The ends were cut back, 6 bases at V and 1 base at J, with 11 bases in the middle. The CDR3 spells CASRTGTGTDTQYF. The CDR3, as DNA: TGTGCCAGCAGGACCGGGACGGGCACAGATACGCAGTATTTT.

The chain combines TRBV7-9 with TRBJ1-2, with D possibly matching TRBD1 (5 bases). The ends were cut back, 1 base at V and 8 bases at J, with 8 bases in the middle. CDR1 is SEHNR, CDR2 FQNEAQ, per germline (reference sequence). The CDR3 sequence is 12 residues long. CDR3 DNA: TGTGCCAGCAGCTTAGTGACAGACGGCTACACCTTC. It yields the protein CASSLVTDGYTF.

The chain carries TRBV3-1 (or the pseudogene TRBV3-2) and TRBJ1-2; the D gene is possibly TRBD1 (5 bases). The germline CDR1 and CDR2 sequences are LGHDT and YNNKEL (reference sequence). The germline V and J ends were trimmed by 4 bases and 2 bases, with 8 bases remaining between them. This CDR3 has 13 residues. Here the CDR3 DNA reads TGTGCCAGCAGCCCGGGGCACAACTATGGCTACACCTTC. This gives the protein CASSPGHNYGYTF.

The chain carries TRBV6-2 or TRBV6-3 and TRBJ1-5, with D possibly being TRBD1 (5 bases). CDR1 is MNHEY and CDR2 is SVGEGT in the germline V gene. V gave up 2 bases and J gave up 4 bases, with 9 bases separating them. The CDR3 consists of 14 residues. The CDR3 protein is CASSYKGSNQPQHF. DNA for the CDR3: TGTGCCAGCAGTTACAAGGGGTCGAATCAGCCCCAGCATTTT.

The chain recombines TRBV30 with TRBJ2-4, with D tentatively TRBD1 or TRBD2 (5 bases each). This CDR3 is 16 amino acids long. The V gene lost 4 bases and the J gene lost 4 bases, with 20 bases spanning the gap. Germline CDR1 GTSNPN, CDR2 SVGIG (reference sequence). CDR3 protein: CAWTPGRRMEKNIQYF. The DNA for the CDR3 is TGTGCCTGGACCCCGGGACGGCGTATGGAAAAAAACATTCAGTACTTC.

The chain employs TRBV3-1 (or the pseudogene TRBV3-2) and TRBJ2-5, with D possibly being TRBD2 (7 bases). Germline V CDR1 and CDR2: LGHDT, YNNKEL (reference sequence). V was clipped by 1 base and J by 4 bases, with 22 bases between them. CDR3 length: 18 residues. This CDR3 reads CASSQALAGRRGRETQYF. Written as DNA, the CDR3 is TGTGCCAGCAGCCAAGCACTCGCGGGAAGGCGGGGGCGAGAGACCCAGTACTTC.

This clone was detected once. The chain has TRBV15 and TRBJ1-2, with D perhaps TRBD1 (5 bases). The germline gives CDR1 LNHNV, CDR2 YYDKDF (reference sequence). Deletions cut 6 bases from V and 3 bases from J, with 8 bases between. This CDR3 has 12 amino acids. The CDR3 here is CATSRTYYGYTF. The CDR3, as DNA: TGTGCCACCAGTCGGACATACTATGGCTACACCTTC.

The V gene is TRBV7-6, the J gene TRBJ1-1; D call uncertain. The CDR3 contains 15 residues. The V gene's germline CDR1 is SGHVS and CDR2 FNYEAQ. V was clipped by 2 bases and J by 0 bases, with 10 bases between them. In DNA form, the CDR3 reads TGTGCCAGCAGCTTAATGGAGCTCATGAACACTGAAGCTTTCTTT. Its protein product is CASSLMELMNTEAFF.

V is TRBV3-1 (or the pseudogene TRBV3-2) and J is TRBJ1-6, with 8 bases aligning to TRBD1. The CDR3 is made up of 14 amino acids. V shed 3 bases, J shed 8 bases, and the junction held 3 bases outside the gene matches. Germline loops: CDR1 LGHDT, CDR2 YNNKEL (reference sequence). The CDR3: CASSHTGGYSPLHF. The CDR3 DNA sequence: TGTGCCAGCAGCCATACAGGGGGATATTCACCCCTCCACTTT.

The V gene is TRBV7-9, the J gene TRBJ2-7; D perhaps matches TRBD1 (5 bases). The V gene's germline CDR1 is SEHNR and CDR2 FQNEAQ (reference sequence). V shed 1 base and J shed 3 bases, with 10 bases lying between them. The CDR3 extends over 14 amino acids. The CDR3 bases are TGTGCCAGCAGCTTAGAGGGGCCCAACTACGAGCAGTACTTC. Its protein is CASSLEGPNYEQYF.

As for this clone: Other DNA sequences in this specimen translate into the identical CDR3. The chain links TRBV6-1 to TRBJ2-1; TRBD2 aligns across 8 bases. The CDR3 extends over 16 amino acids. Germline CDR1 and CDR2: MNHNS and SASEGT. V was pared by 3 bases and J by 3 bases, with 7 bases of the junction left unmatched. CDR3: CASSERGGGRYNEQFF. The CDR3 nucleotides read TGTGCCAGCAGTGAGAGGGGCGGGGGGCGCTACAATGAGCAGTTCTTC.

V gene TRBV13 combines with J gene TRBJ2-5; 7 bases are a match to TRBD1. The CDR3 contains 14 residues. After removal of 5 bases from V and 3 bases from J, the junction contained 6 bases not matched to a gene. Germline lookup yields CDR1 PRHDT and CDR2 FYEKMQ (reference sequence). The CDR3 DNA sequence: TGTGCCAGCAGCGCAACGACAGGGAAAGAGACCCAGTACTTC. Protein: CASSATTGKETQYF.

V usage is TRBV30 and J usage is TRBJ1-1; D ambiguous. Germline V gene lookup returns CDR1 GTSNPN and CDR2 SVGIG (reference sequence). Between the trimmed V and J ends, which lost 8 bases and 6 bases, there was a span of 22 bases. The CDR3 has 14 residues. This CDR3 reads CAATPFSLPAEAFF. DNA for the CDR3: TGTGCCGCGACTCCTTTTTCGTTACCGGCTGAAGCTTTCTTT.

V is TRBV11-2 and J is TRBJ1-1; D is perhaps TRBD1 (5 bases). V lost 3 bases and J lost 7, with 12 bases in between. This CDR3 contains 13 residues. CDR1 is SGHAT and CDR2 is FQNNGV in the germline V gene. The CDR3 protein is CASSLGLAIEAFF. The CDR3 nucleotides read TGTGCCAGCAGCTTGGGACTTGCTATTGAAGCTTTCTTT.

This clone was detected a few times. The rearrangement joins TRBV28 to TRBJ1-1; D is ambiguous. CDR1 MDHEN and CDR2 SYDVKM come from the germline V gene. The CDR3 runs 13 residues. V was clipped by 4 bases and J by 5 bases, with 11 bases between them. The CDR3 is CASSWAEGTEAFF. The CDR3 DNA reads as TGTGCCAGCAGTTGGGCTGAGGGTACTGAAGCTTTCTTT.

This clone was counted only a few times. The V and J genes are TRBV3-1 (or the pseudogene TRBV3-2) and TRBJ2-7; D unclear. Per germline, CDR1 LGHDT and CDR2 YNNKEL (reference sequence). V dropped 1 base and J dropped 5 bases, with 6 bases sitting between them. This CDR3 is 12 amino acids long. Written as DNA, the CDR3 is TGTGCCAGCAGCCAAGCCCCAAACGAGCAGTACTTC. Translation gives CASSQAPNEQYF.

V usage is TRBV2 and J usage is TRBJ1-4, with TRBD1 matching over 11 bases. J lost 10 bases, V lost 8 bases, and 9 bases had no gene match. The CDR3 contains 14 residues. CDR1 SNHLY and CDR2 FYNNEI come from the germline V gene. The CDR3 bases are TGTGCCAGCGAGGGACAGGGGGGAGGTGGAAAACTGTTTTTT. Amino acid sequence: CASEGQGGGGKLFF.

The V gene is TRBV29-1, the J gene TRBJ2-7; D might be TRBD2 (5 bases). CDR3 length: 13 residues. Trimming cost V 5 bases and J 0 bases, with 11 bases left between them. Germline lookup yields CDR1 SQVTM and CDR2 ANQGSEA. In DNA, the CDR3 is TGCAGCGTTTCCCGAGGGAGCTCCTACGAGCAGTACTTC. Translation gives CSVSRGSSYEQYF.

V is TRBV28 and J is TRBJ2-1; 8 nucleotides align to TRBD1. Unmatched junction bases numbered 7, after V lost 4 bases and J lost 5 bases. The CDR3 length is 15 residues. The germline V gene has CDR1 MDHEN and CDR2 SYDVKM. CDR3 residues: CASSSGSGGHNEQFF. CDR3 DNA sequence: TGTGCCAGCAGTTCGGGGTCAGGGGGCCACAATGAGCAGTTCTTC.

The V gene is TRBV7-8, the J gene TRBJ1-6; 8 bases fit TRBD1. The V and J ends lost 5 bases and 3 bases, in that order; junction bases with no gene match: 6. CDR1 and CDR2 (germline): SGHVS, FQNEAQ. This CDR3 region has 16 residues. CDR3 DNA sequence: TGTGCCAGCAGCCCCCAGGGGGCCATCTATAATTCACCCCTCCACTTT. Protein product: CASSPQGAIYNSPLHF.